This T cell receptor (beta chain) was recovered during a study of monozygotic twins with inflammatory bowel disease (dated by TCRdb to between 2018 and 2021). About the full investigation: The complete study included about 28 monozygotic twin pairs: 19 IBD-discordant Danish pairs and nine German pairs, of which four were IBD-concordant and five were IBD-discordant. The search for disease-associated traits relied mainly on comparing IBD patients with their genetically identical healthy co-twins within discordant pairs. Each individual had, on average, about 151 000 unique TCRalpha sequences and 181 000 unique TCRbeta sequences available for analysis.

Overall results and qualifications from the work: IBD patients shared fewer clonotypes with other individuals than healthy twins did, most markedly in patients showing signs of disease activity. No single strong signal or clonotype linked to IBD turned up in the results, so the idea that one exists was not supported. Background noise and inter-individual variability may have been introduced into the repertoires by the differing immunosuppressive treatments among patients. TCRbeta repertoire diversity, by inverse Simpson index, was decreased in IBD patients compared with their healthy co-twins. The analysis was unable to tell apart different T cell subtypes. No difference in repertoire similarity was observed between concordant and discordant twins, possibly owing to limited statistical power.

The CDR3 holds 14 amino acids from the cysteine to the phenylalanine. Nucleotide data are not available. From a lookup of the germline V gene, CDR1 and CDR2 are SGHTA and FQGNSA. From each donor, a roughly 2.3 ml peripheral blood sample was drawn into PAXgene tubes and stored at -80 degrees C. Total RNA was isolated from whole blood with the PAXgene blood miRNA kit on an automated QIAcube, without T cell sorting. Peripheral blood from monozygotic twin pairs who were concordant or discordant for inflammatory bowel disease underwent deep TCRalpha and TCRbeta repertoire profiling using unique molecular barcoding. Smoking habits were recorded for all twin pairs, with individuals classified as current, former or never smokers. As concerns this clonotype: There is no known antigen for this receptor.

The receptor library was made with 5' RACE. Preparation of each TCR library used 3,000 to 4,000 ng of total RNA. For each sample, cDNA synthesis with SMARTScribe reverse transcriptase was split into eight separate reactions. During cDNA synthesis, unique molecular identifiers containing a 6-nucleotide sample barcode were introduced by template switching. TCRalpha and TCRbeta cDNA was amplified by two nested PCRs of 16 and 9 cycles, with bead purification after each PCR. Before amplification, the cDNA was both treated with uracil DNA-glycosylase and purified with the QIAquick PCR purification kit. The second PCR was the step at which Illumina TruSeq-compatible adapters and sample-specific barcodes were added. Library quality and concentration were checked on TapeStation and Qubit, and libraries were pooled at around 5 ng each. The pooled libraries were sequenced with 2 x 100 bp reads and custom sequencing primers on an Illumina HiSeq2500 single-index Rapid Run. The study's own analysis went as follows. PCR and sequencing errors were corrected by UMI-based consensus assembly using MiGEC version 1.2.6. MiXCR version 2.1.1 was used for V(D)J alignment, clonotype assembly and CDR3 extraction. To normalise gene usage, clonotype sharing and MAIT/NKT TCR abundance, the top 1000, 10 000 and 20 000 clonotypes in each sample were analysed. Diversity was computed as the inverse Simpson index with the vegan R package after downsampling to 27 000 UMIs. Paired Mann-Whitney U tests were applied to discordant twin pairs, and Benjamini-Hochberg correction was used for multiple testing. TCRdb reprocessed the reads, so every CDR3 protein sequence counts as one entry and DNA is not shown. TCRdb, not the authors, supplied the V and J calls. This sample's records show around 410,000 distinct CDR3 sequences. The ten most abundant clones make up 2% to 3% of the sample.

This TCR was sampled from a human donor with ulcerative colitis or Crohn's disease, or a healthy co-twin of an affected twin (not recorded which). The sequenced sample consisted of blood. Rearrangement joined TRBV7-2 to TRBJ2-7; TCRdb gives TRBD1 as the D gene, but with no DNA this cannot be confirmed. The CDR3 corresponds to CASSSNRVSYEQYF.